This TCR beta chain comes out of a study of early T cells in non-severe SARS-CoV-2 infection. Study background: The input, bulk RNA from unsorted whole blood, was sequenced, and chains were unpaired.

The sample holds a few counts of this clonotype. The antigen is undetermined. Attachment of unique molecular identifiers was made to individual cDNA molecules. TCRdb passed the 5' RACE reads through MiXCR, listing each CDR3 protein once. In the table there are tens of thousands of distinct CDR3 sequences, 15% to 20% of which are singletons. Study conclusions and caveats: Sequences matched to VDJdb favored anti-spike CD8 responses, while private and CD4 specificities were missed.

Trimming removed 1 base from V and 6 bases from J; junction bases left unmatched: 1. Germline loops: CDR1 SGHRS, CDR2 YFSETQ. This CDR3 is built from 15 residues. Sequences were derived from whole blood, sampled at baseline. The V gene is TRBV5-1, the J gene TRBJ1-6; TRBD1 matches 10 bases. The sequence was obtained from an adult who was a healthcare worker with PCR-confirmed SARS-CoV-2 infection or an uninfected control (not recorded which). Here the CDR3 DNA reads TGCGCCAGCAGCTTGAGGACAGGGGGTAATTCACCCCTCCACTTT. Its protein is CASSLRTGGNSPLHF.